A selection of T cell receptor beta chains follows, all from one sample in a study of cytomegalovirus exposure and HLA in healthy donors. Sequencing was performed with immunoSEQ multiplex PCR; in TCRdb, only in-frame clones are kept and a portion is missing. Of about 120,000 clones listed, 60% to 85% were seen once; the top ten hold 3% to 4%. The sequenced sample was PBMCs. These receptors originate from a woman aged 25-40 years in good health and CMV-seropositive. Both conserved end residues are part of each CDR3. D genes are given only for firm matches. Rows may omit the clone size; those that give it use once, few, many or a size class.

j_gene: TRBJ2-1
abundance: .
v_gene: TRBV2
d_gene: .
CDR3nt: TGTGCCAGCAGTGAGACAGGTCTGAGGGGGTCCCCCTCCTACAATGAGCAGTTCTTC
CDR3aa: CASSETGLRGSPSYNEQFF

j_gene: TRBJ2-3
abundance: .
v_gene: TRBV7-2
d_gene: .
CDR3nt: TGTGCCAGCAGCTTTGCAGGGTTAGGTACGCAGTATTTT
CDR3aa: CASSFAGLGTQYF

j_gene: TRBJ2-1
abundance: few
v_gene: TRBV7-3
d_gene: TRBD2
CDR3nt: TGTGCCAGCAGCTTAGGACTAGCCGACTACAATGAGCAGTTCTTC
CDR3aa: CASSLGLADYNEQFF

j_gene: TRBJ1-4
abundance: once
v_gene: TRBV27
d_gene: .
CDR3nt: TGTGCCAGCAGTTTTAATGGGAGAAATGAAAAACTGTTTTTT
CDR3aa: CASSFNGRNEKLFF

j_gene: TRBJ1-5
abundance: .
v_gene: TRBV27
d_gene: TRBD1
CDR3nt: TGTGCCGAACAGAGAAGGACAGGGAAGGGTTATAGCAATCAGCCCCAGCATTTT
CDR3aa: CAEQRRTGKGYSNQPQHF

j_gene: TRBJ1-5
abundance: .
v_gene: TRBV2
d_gene: TRBD1
CDR3nt: TGTGCCAGCAGTGAAGTCGGACAGGGGGCGACGAACGTATATCAGCCCCAGCATTTT
CDR3aa: CASSEVGQGATNVYQPQHF

j_gene: TRBJ1-1
abundance: .
v_gene: TRBV7-9
d_gene: .
CDR3nt: TGTGCCAGCAGCCCTTCGGTGAACACTGAAGCTTTCTTT
CDR3aa: CASSPSVNTEAFF

j_gene: TRBJ2-5
abundance: few
v_gene: TRBV29-1
d_gene: TRBD1
CDR3nt: TGCAGCGTCTGGGGACAGGGAGAGACCCAGTACTTC
CDR3aa: CSVWGQGETQYF

j_gene: TRBJ2-7
abundance: .
v_gene: TRBV2
d_gene: .
CDR3nt: TGTGCCAGCAGTGACCAGGGATCGGCCTACGAGCAGTACTTC
CDR3aa: CASSDQGSAYEQYF

j_gene: TRBJ2-7
abundance: once
v_gene: TRBV5-4
d_gene: .
CDR3nt: TGTGCCAGCAGCTTGGGACAGCCGACCCCCTACGAGCAGTACTTC
CDR3aa: CASSLGQPTPYEQYF

j_gene: TRBJ2-1
abundance: .
v_gene: TRBV4-3
d_gene: TRBD1
CDR3nt: TGCGCCAGCAGCCGAACAGGGGTGGGATCCTACAATGAGCAGTTCTTC
CDR3aa: CASSRTGVGSYNEQFF

j_gene: TRBJ2-1
abundance: .
v_gene: TRBV7-2
d_gene: .
CDR3nt: TGTGCCAGCAGCTTAGACCCAGGGGTGGCCTACAATGAGCAGTTCTTC
CDR3aa: CASSLDPGVAYNEQFF

j_gene: TRBJ1-2
abundance: .
v_gene: TRBV2
d_gene: TRBD1
CDR3nt: TGTGCCAGCACCGGACAGGGGGCGTATGGCTACACCTTC
CDR3aa: CASTGQGAYGYTF

j_gene: TRBJ1-6
abundance: .
v_gene: TRBV6-5
d_gene: TRBD1
CDR3nt: TGTGCCAGCAGTTACGGGGGGACAGGAGTACATTCACCCCTCCACTTT
CDR3aa: CASSYGGTGVHSPLHF

j_gene: TRBJ2-7
abundance: .
v_gene: TRBV5-6
d_gene: TRBD2
CDR3nt: TGTGCCAGCAGCCGTCCGGGTGCGGCGGGGGGCGCAAGCTCCTACGAGCAGTACTTC
CDR3aa: CASSRPGAAGGASSYEQYF

j_gene: TRBJ1-1
abundance: once
v_gene: TRBV7-2
d_gene: TRBD1
CDR3nt: TGTGCCAGCAGCTTAGAAGTTTTCGGGACAGGGGGCAACACTGAAGCTTTCTTT
CDR3aa: CASSLEVFGTGGNTEAFF

j_gene: TRBJ2-5
abundance: .
v_gene: TRBV19
d_gene: .
CDR3nt: TGTGCCAGTAGTATCCGGGAGACCCAGTACTTC
CDR3aa: CASSIRETQYF

j_gene: TRBJ2-1
abundance: .
v_gene: TRBV7-3
d_gene: TRBD2
CDR3nt: TGTGCCAGCAGCTCGCCGGGGGGGCCTGAGCAGTTCTTC
CDR3aa: CASSSPGGPEQFF